The subject of this entry is one T cell receptor (beta chain). V gave up 6 bases and J gave up 8 bases; unmatched junction bases: 10. This CDR3 is built from 15 residues. From germline, CDR1 is MRHNA and CDR2 SNTAGT. The data originate from a study of blood T cell repertoires in COVID-19. At the level of the study: Samples came from the United States, Italy and Spain, spanning acute and convalescent COVID-19. T cells, B-cell-depleted T cells, or PBMCs provided the cDNA or gDNA that served as material.

The authors' processing: Scientists estimated how many nucleated cells there were by amplifying reference gene primers. The data were produced by immunoSEQ multiplex PCR, yet TCRdb's version contains in-frame clones alone and is incomplete. V and J calls and clone size are given by that table; D and trimming were obtained from the DNA. This repertoire shows over 75,000 clones, around 80% found once; its top ten account for around 11%. This TCR was recovered from a man between 65 and 85 years old with acute or convalescent COVID-19. The sequenced sample was peripheral blood. The rearrangement links TRBV6-4 to TRBJ2-1; 10 nucleotides match TRBD2. The CDR3 here is CASSRLAGSSHEQFF. The CDR3 bases are TGTGCCAGCAGCAGACTAGCGGGTTCGAGTCATGAGCAGTTCTTC.